These 23 T cell receptor beta chains share one sample of origin, sequenced in a study of shared clonotypes between healthy human individuals. Profiling relied on immunoSEQ multiplex PCR, and the TCRdb table lists in-frame clones only, not all of them. The repertoire holds millions of clones, with over 85% as singletons. Naive CD8 cells lacked CD45RO and underwent positive selection for CCR7, leaving out terminally differentiated effector memory CD45RA+ cells. Sequencing was performed on naive CD8+ T cells sorted from blood. These TCRs come from a man younger than 30 in good health.

V usage is TRBV4-3 and J usage is TRBJ2-5; D gene unclear. Trimming pared 0 bases from V and 2 bases from J, leaving 13 bases between. The CDR3 is made up of 16 amino acids. Germline loops: CDR1 LGHNA, CDR2 YSLEER. Here the CDR3 reads CASSQDSIGRQETQYF. The CDR3 nucleotides read TGCGCCAGCAGCCAAGACTCCATAGGCAGGCAAGAGACCCAGTACTTC.

The gene calls are TRBV11-2 and TRBJ1-1, with 7 bases that match TRBD1. The CDR3 covers 16 residues. CDR1 is SGHAT, CDR2 FQNNGV, per germline. With 1 base clipped from V and 0 bases from J, the junction kept 5 bases outside the gene matches. The CDR3 DNA follows: TGTGCCAGCAGCTTAGGGTTGGGACAGATGAACACTGAAGCTTTCTTT. The encoded protein is CASSLGLGQMNTEAFF.

The CDR3 DNA follows: TGTGCCAGCAGCTTGGCCGGGAGTGGGGCTGAAGCTTTCTTT. This encodes CASSLAGSGAEAFF. V usage is TRBV5-6 and J usage is TRBJ1-1; D is unresolved. V was cut by 0 bases and J by 6 bases, with 12 bases left in between. From germline, CDR1 is SGHDT and CDR2 YYEEEE. This CDR3 has 14 amino acids.

The CDR3 sequence is CATSRDLGLSYEQYF. The CDR3 DNA reads TGTGCCACCAGCAGAGATCTGGGCCTGTCCTACGAGCAGTACTTC. This sequence joins TRBV15 and TRBJ2-7; no reliable D call. The CDR3 loop spans 15 amino acids. The germline V and J ends were trimmed by 0 bases and 1 base, with 10 bases remaining between them. From germline, CDR1 is LNHNV and CDR2 YYDKDF (reference sequence).

The chain joins TRBV25-1 to TRBJ1-4; 10 positions match TRBD1. In germline, CDR1 is MGHDK, CDR2 SYGVNS. Germline trimming cut 11 bases from V and 6 bases from J; bases unmatched to any gene: 6. This CDR3 is built from 13 residues. The CDR3 loop is CAHGGTGDEKLFF. CDR3 DNA sequence: TGTGCCCACGGGGGGACAGGGGATGAAAAACTGTTTTTT.

This rearrangement joins TRBV5-6 to TRBJ1-2; TRBD1 might be the D (6 bases). Looked up from germline, CDR1 is SGHDT and CDR2 is YYEEEE. The CDR3 loop spans 15 amino acids. Trimming left V 0 bases short and J 4 bases short, with 13 bases between. DNA of the CDR3: TGTGCCAGCAGCTTGGGACAGGTCACCAGCTATGGCTACACCTTC. Translating it yields CASSLGQVTSYGYTF. Drawing the rest from reference TRBV5-6 and TRBJ1-2, the complete variable domain is DAGVTQSPTHLIKTRGQQVTLRCSPKSGHDTVSWYQQALGQGPQFIFQYYEEEERQRGNFPDRFSGHQFPNYSSELNVNALLLGDSALYLCASSLGQVTSYGYTFGSGTRLTVV.

J is TRBJ2-5 and V is TRBV28, with 7 bases identical to TRBD1. Germline-derived CDR1 and CDR2 are MDHEN and SYDVKM. The CDR3 loop spans 18 amino acids. Trimming at V came to 7 bases and at J to 2 bases, leaving 19 bases not matched to a gene. Here the CDR3 DNA reads TGTGCCAGCACCGCCTCGGGGACAGTTCTCCCCGGGCAAGAGACCCAGTACTTC. Amino acids: CASTASGTVLPGQETQYF.

This chain connects TRBV29-1 to TRBJ2-4; perhaps TRBD2 as D (5 bases). Trimming took off 7 bases at V and 7 bases at J, with 20 bases between the two ends. Germline CDR1 and CDR2: SQVTM and ANQGSEA. There are 14 residues in the CDR3. For the CDR3, the DNA is TGCAGCGCCGGGGAACAGAATGATTGGAACATTCAGTACTTC. Its protein product is CSAGEQNDWNIQYF.

V usage is TRBV9 and J usage is TRBJ2-2, with TRBD1 identical over 7 bases. V shed 4 bases, J shed 4 bases, and the junction held 7 bases outside the gene matches. Germline values: CDR1 SGDLS, CDR2 YYNGEE. The CDR3 spans 15 residues. CDR3 amino acids: CASSLWTGSTGELFF. In DNA form, the CDR3 reads TGTGCCAGCAGCCTGTGGACAGGCAGCACCGGGGAGCTGTTTTTT.

The J gene is TRBJ2-7, the V gene TRBV10-3; D possibly corresponds to TRBD1 (6 bases). Trimming pared 6 bases from V and 0 bases from J, leaving 12 bases between. This CDR3 spans 14 amino acids. Germline CDR1 reads ENHRY; CDR2 reads SYGVKD. The CDR3 DNA follows: TGTGCCATCAGGGACAGAACCCTCTCCTACGAGCAGTACTTC. Its translation: CAIRDRTLSYEQYF.

V and J are TRBV29-1 and TRBJ2-2; TRBD1 is a possible D gene (5 bases). Germline V gives CDR1 SQVTM, CDR2 ANQGSEA. The V gene lost 4 bases and the J gene lost 1 base, with 7 bases spanning the gap. This CDR3 contains 13 residues. The CDR3 DNA is TGCAGCGTTGGACAGCAGAACACCGGGGAGCTGTTTTTT. Protein sequence: CSVGQQNTGELFF.

This clone was seen more than once but under ten times. The chain is built from TRBV30 and TRBJ2-7, with TRBD2 matching 9 bases. This CDR3 comprises 15 residues. The V gene end was trimmed by 0 bases and the J gene end by 3 bases; junction bases not matched to a gene: 6. The germline gives CDR1 GTSNPN, CDR2 SVGIG (reference sequence). The CDR3 reads CAWSVATSGNYEQYF. In DNA, the CDR3 is TGTGCCTGGAGTGTCGCGACTAGCGGAAACTACGAGCAGTACTTC.

The V call is TRBV7-2, the J call TRBJ2-7, with D possibly matching TRBD2 (6 bases). CDR3 length equals 14 residues. V shed 5 bases and J shed 6 bases, with 17 bases lying between them. Germline CDR1 reads SGHTA; CDR2 reads FQGNSA. CDR3 region: CASSPEAGLTEQYF. CDR3 nucleotides: TGTGCCAGCAGCCCCGAGGCGGGATTGACCGAGCAGTACTTC. Full variable domain (missing parts from reference TRBV7-2 and TRBJ2-7): GAGVSQSPSNKVTEKGKDVELRCDPISGHTALYWYRQSLGQGLEFLIYFQGNSAPDKSGLPSDRFSAERTGGSVSTLTIQRTQQEDSAVYLCASSPEAGLTEQYFGPGTRLTVT.

This chain uses TRBV7-9 with TRBJ2-7, with D possibly being TRBD1 (6 bases). This CDR3 has 12 residues. V lost 5 bases and J lost 6, with 11 bases in between. Looked up from germline, CDR1 is SEHNR and CDR2 is FQNEAQ (reference sequence). CDR3 nucleotides: TGTGCCAGCAGCACGTACAGGGTCGAGCAGTACTTC. The encoded protein is CASSTYRVEQYF.

As concerns this clone: At the DNA level, this CDR3 is encoded by other sequences in the same sample as well. CDR3 DNA: TGTGCCAGCAGTGAGGGTAACCAAGAGACCCAGTACTTC. It is translated as CASSEGNQETQYF. The J gene is TRBJ2-5, the V gene TRBV25-1, with D hard to call. Germline CDR1 is MGHDK and CDR2 is SYGVNS. Trimming pared 3 bases from V and 0 bases from J, leaving 5 bases between. The CDR3 covers 13 residues.

Points on this clone: Other nucleotide sequences in the sample specify the same CDR3. The rearrangement joins TRBV11-2 to TRBJ2-5, with D possibly being TRBD1 or TRBD2 (6 bases each). V dropped 1 base and J dropped 5 bases, with 11 bases sitting between them. This CDR3 region has 14 residues. Germline V gene lookup returns CDR1 SGHAT and CDR2 FQNNGV. CDR3 coding DNA: TGTGCCAGCAGCTTAGTGGGGGGCCGGGAGACCCAGTACTTC. Translation gives CASSLVGGRETQYF.

The chain combines TRBV13 with TRBJ1-3; D may be TRBD1 (5 bases). Germline lookup yields CDR1 PRHDT and CDR2 FYEKMQ (reference sequence). V was cut by 6 bases and J by 0 bases, with 12 bases left in between. This CDR3 is built from 15 residues. The chain's CDR3 is CASSQGIDSGNTIYF. CDR3 DNA sequence: TGTGCCAGCAGTCAGGGAATAGACTCTGGAAACACCATATATTTT. Combining the CDR3 with reference TRBV13 and TRBJ1-3 gives the whole variable domain AAGVIQSPRHLIKEKRETATLKCYPIPRHDTVYWYQQGPGQDPQFLISFYEKMQSDKGSIPDRFSAQQFSDYHSELNMSSLELGDSALYFCASSQGIDSGNTIYFGEGSWLTVV.

As to this clone: Additional DNA sequences in this sample encode the identical CDR3. This chain connects TRBV7-9 to TRBJ2-3, with 12 bases fitting TRBD2. The CDR3 sequence is 15 residues long. Germline V gene data show CDR1 as SEHNR and CDR2 as FQNEAQ (reference sequence). J gave up 4 bases and V 3 bases, and 2 bases lay outside the gene matches. CDR3 amino acids: CASSFLAGGPDTQYF. CDR3 coding DNA: TGTGCCAGCAGCTTCCTAGCGGGGGGGCCAGATACGCAGTATTTT.

About this clone: Different DNA sequences within this sample yield the same CDR3. The genes are TRBV29-1 and TRBJ2-7; D is undetermined. Trimming removed 1 base from V and 1 base from J, with 5 bases in between. The CDR3 extends over 12 amino acids. Germline CDR1 SQVTM, CDR2 ANQGSEA. The CDR3 DNA is TGCAGCGTTGAAGTGGGATCCTACGAGCAGTACTTC. This encodes CSVEVGSYEQYF.

The chain combines TRBV7-9 with TRBJ2-5; 11 bases are a match to TRBD2. From germline, CDR1 is SEHNR and CDR2 FQNEAQ (reference sequence). The trim removed 4 bases at V and 1 base at J, leaving 5 bases unmatched. This CDR3 is 16 amino acids long. CDR3 region: CASSSPGTSGQETQYF. In nucleotides, the CDR3 is TGTGCCAGCAGCTCCCCCGGGACTAGCGGCCAAGAGACCCAGTACTTC.

The CDR3 DNA follows: TGCGCCAGTTCAGGGGAGGGGATTCTTTCCTACGAGCAGTACTTC. Amino acids: CASSGEGILSYEQYF. V gene TRBV4-1 combines with J gene TRBJ2-7; D perhaps matches TRBD2 (7 bases). The length of the CDR3 is 15 residues. The germline CDR1 and CDR2 sequences are MGHRA and YSYEKL. V was cut by 9 bases and J by 1 base, with 19 bases left in between.

V is TRBV28 and J is TRBJ1-2, with TRBD1 identical over 7 bases. J was trimmed by 8 bases and V by 5 bases; bases with no gene match: 11. Germline CDR1 MDHEN, CDR2 SYDVKM. CDR3 length equals 14 residues. The CDR3 region is CASSLQSDRDGYTF. The CDR3 region has the DNA TGTGCCAGCAGTCTACAATCCGACAGGGACGGCTACACCTTC.

This rearrangement joins TRBV2 to TRBJ1-1; a possible D gene is TRBD1 (6 bases). CDR1 and CDR2 (germline): SNHLY, FYNNEI. The CDR3 is 13 amino acids. Trimming took 5 bases from V and 8 from J, leaving 15 bases between them. The CDR3 DNA follows: TGTGCCAGCAGTTGGGCCGGAGGGGGAGAAGCTTTCTTT. Translated: CASSWAGGGEAFF. The variable domain in full, with the rest retrieved from reference TRBV2 and TRBJ1-1, is EPEVTQTPSHQVTQMGQEVILRCVPISNHLYFYWYRQILGQKVEFLVSFYNNEISEKSEIFDDQFSVERPDGSNFTLKIRSTKLEDSAMYFCASSWAGGGEAFFGQGTRLTVV.